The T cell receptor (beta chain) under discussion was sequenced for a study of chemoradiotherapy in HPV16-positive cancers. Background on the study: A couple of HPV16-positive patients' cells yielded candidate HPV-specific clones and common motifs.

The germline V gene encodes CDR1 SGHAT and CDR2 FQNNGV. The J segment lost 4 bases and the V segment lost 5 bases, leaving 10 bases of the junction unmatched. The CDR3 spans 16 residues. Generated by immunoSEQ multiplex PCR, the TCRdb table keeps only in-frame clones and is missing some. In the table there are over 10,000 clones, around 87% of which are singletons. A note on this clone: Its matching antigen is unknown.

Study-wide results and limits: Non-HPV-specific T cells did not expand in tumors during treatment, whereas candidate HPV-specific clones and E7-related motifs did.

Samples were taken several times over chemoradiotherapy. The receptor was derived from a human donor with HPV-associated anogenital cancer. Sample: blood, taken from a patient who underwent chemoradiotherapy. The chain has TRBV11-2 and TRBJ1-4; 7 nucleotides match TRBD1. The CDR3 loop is CASSVYRGRRNEKLFF. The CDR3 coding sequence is TGTGCCAGCAGCGTATACAGGGGCCGCCGTAATGAAAAACTGTTTTTT.